A single sample gave rise to the 18 T cell receptor beta chains below, sequenced in a study of T cells in tuberculosis. The repertoire was sequenced with immunoSEQ multiplex PCR; TCRdb's copy has only in-frame clones and lacks some. Of several thousand clones in the sample, 85% to 95% are singletons; the top ten hold around 10%. Sequencing was performed on PBMCs. The receptors were gathered from an adult with tuberculosis.

This chain uses TRBV9 with TRBJ1-2, with unresolved D. This CDR3 has 16 amino acids. Trimming stripped 0 bases from V and 6 bases from J, with 18 bases between. Germline V gene lookup returns CDR1 SGDLS and CDR2 YYNGEE. CDR3 sequence: CASSVGERTRQDGYTF. Here the CDR3 DNA reads TGTGCCAGCAGCGTAGGGGAGAGGACTCGACAAGATGGCTACACCTTC.

The J gene is TRBJ2-7, the V gene TRBV29-1; TRBD1 might be the D (7 bases). The germline V and J ends were trimmed by 1 base and 4 bases, with 11 bases remaining between them. This CDR3 spans 13 amino acids. The V gene's germline CDR1 is SQVTM and CDR2 ANQGSEA. The CDR3 region is CSVEGGTDYEQYF. Here the CDR3 DNA reads TGCAGCGTTGAAGGCGGGACAGATTACGAGCAGTACTTC.

The V call is TRBV2, the J call TRBJ2-2; 9 positions match TRBD1. Germline assignment: CDR1 SNHLY and CDR2 FYNNEI. J lost 4 bases, V lost 4 bases, and 7 bases had no gene match. The CDR3 length is 16 residues. The CDR3 nucleotides read TGTGCCAGCAGTGGAGCCGGGACAGGGATCACCGGGGAGCTGTTTTTT. Its translation: CASSGAGTGITGELFF.

The CDR3 DNA reads TGTGCCAGCAGCTTAGTGGGTAGCGGGGGGGCGAGCTCCTACAATGAGCAGTTCTTC. It encodes CASSLVGSGGASSYNEQFF. The chain joins TRBV7-8 to TRBJ2-1, with TRBD2 matching 11 bases. CDR1 SGHVS and CDR2 FQNEAQ come from the germline V gene. Trimming took 1 base from V and 0 from J; bases not matched to a gene: 8. This CDR3 has 19 amino acids.

The V and J genes are TRBV5-6 and TRBJ2-5, with TRBD1 matching 8 bases. CDR1 and CDR2 (germline): SGHDT, YYEEEE. The CDR3 is made up of 14 amino acids. V lost 4 bases, J lost 3 bases, and 5 bases stayed unmatched. The CDR3 loop is CASSQTGDKETQYF. The CDR3 DNA reads as TGTGCCAGCAGCCAGACAGGGGACAAAGAGACCCAGTACTTC.

The chain carries TRBV7-7 and TRBJ2-2, with 8 bases that match TRBD1. CDR3 length: 17 amino acids. V shed 1 base, J shed 3 bases, and the junction held 7 bases outside the gene matches. Germline V gives CDR1 SSHAT, CDR2 FNYEAQ (reference sequence). As DNA, the CDR3 is TGTGCCAGCAGCTTAGGGGGGGACAGGCGATACACCGGGGAGCTGTTTTTT. It encodes CASSLGGDRRYTGELFF.

The J gene is TRBJ2-2, the V gene TRBV2; no clear D gene. Germline V gives CDR1 SNHLY, CDR2 FYNNEI. The CDR3 covers 13 residues. Trimming removed 7 bases at V and 4 bases at J, with 10 bases between. The CDR3 DNA sequence: TGTGCCAGCAAGCGACCCGTCACCGGGGAGCTGTTTTTT. It yields the protein CASKRPVTGELFF.

V gene TRBV7-2 combines with J gene TRBJ1-4; D not certain. CDR3 size: 14 residues. Germline-derived CDR1 and CDR2 are SGHTA and FQGNSA. V lost 5 bases to trimming and J lost 5 bases, with 12 bases between them. The CDR3 spells CASSAEAGNEKLFF. DNA for the CDR3: TGTGCCAGCAGCGCGGAGGCAGGAAATGAAAAACTGTTTTTT.

The chain links TRBV29-1 to TRBJ2-1; 12 bases are a match to TRBD2. V shed 5 bases, J shed 8 bases, and the junction held 10 bases outside the gene matches. CDR1 SQVTM and CDR2 ANQGSEA come from the germline V gene. The CDR3 covers 15 residues. The CDR3 loop reads CSVPSLAGGPYEQFF. CDR3 bases: TGCAGCGTTCCTTCTCTAGCGGGAGGGCCATATGAGCAGTTCTTC.

The V and J genes are TRBV10-3 and TRBJ1-2, with D possibly matching TRBD1 (5 bases). This CDR3 spans 15 amino acids. The germline V gene has CDR1 ENHRY and CDR2 SYGVKD. Trimming pared 0 bases from V and 4 bases from J, leaving 12 bases between. CDR3 sequence (DNA): TGTGCCATCAGTGAGTCGACAGCATTCTCCTATGGCTACACCTTC. Its protein product is CAISESTAFSYGYTF.

This chain joins TRBV7-6 and TRBJ2-1, with TRBD2 matching 11 bases. With 0 bases clipped from V and 6 bases from J, the junction kept 4 bases outside the gene matches. The germline gives CDR1 SGHVS, CDR2 FNYEAQ. CDR3 length: 16 residues. CDR3 region: CASSLAAGTSGNEQFF. The CDR3 nucleotides read TGTGCCAGCAGCTTAGCAGCCGGGACTAGCGGCAATGAGCAGTTCTTC.

V usage is TRBV5-1 and J usage is TRBJ2-3; the D gene is possibly TRBD2 (6 bases). V lost 4 bases and J lost 11, with 14 bases in between. CDR3 size: 12 residues. Germline CDR1 SGHRS, CDR2 YFSETQ. CDR3 bases: TGCGCCAGCAGCCGCGTCGGGGGAGGGCAGTATTTT. Translation: CASSRVGGGQYF. The full variable domain, in which reference TRBV5-1 and TRBJ2-3 provide the parts outside the CDR3, is KAGVTQTPRYLIKTRGQQVTLSCSPISGHRSVSWYQQTPGQGLQFLFEYFSETQRNKGNFPGRFSGRQFSNSRSEMNVSTLELGDSALYLCASSRVGGGQYFGPGTRLTVL.

The chain uses TRBV27 and TRBJ1-6, with D unresolved. The CDR3 runs to 15 residues. Per germline, CDR1 MNHEY and CDR2 SMNVEV (reference sequence). Deletions cut 6 bases from V and 5 bases from J, with 14 bases between. The CDR3 nucleotides read TGTGCCAGCAGCAAAACCGGTATGAATAATTCACCCCTCCACTTT. Translating it yields CASSKTGMNNSPLHF.

The chain has TRBV2 and TRBJ2-5, with 7 bases fitting TRBD2. This CDR3 spans 15 amino acids. From germline, CDR1 is SNHLY and CDR2 FYNNEI. V lost 7 bases to trimming and J lost 2 bases; unmatched junction nucleotides: 10. The CDR3 region has the DNA TGTGCCAGCACCATCACGCGACTAGCTCAAGAGACCCAGTACTTC. Its protein is CASTITRLAQETQYF.

With respect to this clone: Within the sample, other DNA sequences also encode this same CDR3. V usage is TRBV7-6 and J usage is TRBJ1-2; D possibly corresponds to TRBD1 (5 bases). The CDR3 length is 13 residues. CDR1 and CDR2 from the germline V gene are SGHVS and FNYEAQ. V lost 5 bases to trimming and J lost 4 bases, with 11 bases between them. The CDR3 DNA sequence: TGTGCCAGCAGCCTAGGGGAGTTCTATGGCTACACCTTC. This gives the protein CASSLGEFYGYTF.

The chain is built from TRBV7-2 and TRBJ1-3; 7 bases match TRBD1. V lost 4 bases to trimming and J lost 2 bases; unmatched junction nucleotides: 5. The CDR3 extends over 15 amino acids. CDR1 and CDR2 from the germline V gene are SGHTA and FQGNSA. CDR3 sequence reads: CASSSGTVAGNTIYF. The CDR3 bases are TGTGCCAGCAGCTCCGGGACAGTGGCTGGAAACACCATATATTTT.

The chain employs TRBV10-3 and TRBJ2-1, with D possibly TRBD2 on 7 matching bases. The CDR3 is made up of 19 amino acids. Trimming took off 0 bases at V and 4 bases at J, with 22 bases between the two ends. Germline values: CDR1 ENHRY, CDR2 SYGVKD. The CDR3 region has the DNA TGTGCCATCAGTGAGTCTCTAGGGGGGGGCCTCGCCTCATACAATGAGCAGTTCTTC. This encodes CAISESLGGGLASYNEQFF.

The gene calls are TRBV30 and TRBJ1-3; 9 bases agree with TRBD1. CDR3 length equals 17 residues. Germline CDR1 GTSNPN, CDR2 SVGIG (reference sequence). Trimming at V came to 2 bases and at J to 2 bases, leaving 10 bases not matched to a gene. The CDR3: CAWSSGTGSLPGNTIYF. DNA for the CDR3: TGTGCCTGGAGTTCCGGGACAGGGAGCTTACCTGGAAACACCATATATTTT.